A selection of T cell receptor beta chains follows, all from one sample in a study of T cell repertoires in cytomegalovirus infection. The antigens for these receptors are not known. MiXCR, applied by TCRdb to the reads, yields one record per CDR3 protein. The data contain about 700,000 distinct CDR3 sequences, 30% to 40% of them seen just once; the ten biggest clones take up 18%. The specimen was cultured PBMCs, collected from culture after CMV antigen stimulation. These receptors all stem from a human donor in good health (CMV status not recorded). Some clones in this sample may be carry-over from other donors' samples. CDR3s include the opening cysteine and the closing phenylalanine or tryptophan. D genes are given only for firm matches. The size of a clone is reported for some rows only, either as once, few or many, or as a class for expanded clones.

J gene: TRBJ1-1
clone size: -
D gene: -
V gene: TRBV12-3/TRBV12-4
CDR3 DNA: TGTGCCAGCAGGGTAGGAAGAGTGAACACTGAAGCTTTCTTT
CDR3 protein: CASRVGRVNTEAFF

J gene: TRBJ2-2
clone size: few
D gene: -
V gene: TRBV7-2
CDR3 DNA: TGTGCCAGCAGCTTGGGGACCCTTTCGGGAGAGCTGTTTTTT
CDR3 protein: CASSLGTLSGELFF

J gene: TRBJ1-5
clone size: -
D gene: -
V gene: TRBV2
CDR3 DNA: TGTGCCAGCAGTCGCAATAATCAGCCCCAGCATTTT
CDR3 protein: CASSRNNQPQHF

J gene: TRBJ2-1
clone size: few
D gene: -
V gene: TRBV19
CDR3 DNA: TGTGCCTCCAAGGCAGGTTCCGACAATGAGCAGTTCTTC
CDR3 protein: CASKAGSDNEQFF

J gene: TRBJ1-1
clone size: -
D gene: -
V gene: TRBV6-1
CDR3 DNA: TGTGCCAGCAGTGAAATGGGGGCGGACACTGAAGCTTTCTTT
CDR3 protein: CASSEMGADTEAFF

J gene: TRBJ1-4
clone size: many
D gene: TRBD1
V gene: TRBV7-2
CDR3 DNA: TGTGCCAGCACCAGGGGGCGGAGCCCAGGAAAACTGTTTTTT
CDR3 protein: CASTRGRSPGKLFF

J gene: TRBJ2-5
clone size: -
D gene: -
V gene: TRBV7-9
CDR3 DNA: TGTGCCAGCAGCTTATTCCGGGGGTCAAGGGGCGAGACCCAGTACTTC
CDR3 protein: CASSLFRGSRGETQYF

J gene: TRBJ1-6
clone size: -
D gene: -
V gene: TRBV20-1
CDR3 DNA: TGCAGTGCCCTGCCCCCGTTGAGGACCTATAATTCACCCCTCCACTTT
CDR3 protein: CSALPPLRTYNSPLHF

J gene: TRBJ2-7
clone size: -
D gene: TRBD1
V gene: TRBV6-2/TRBV6-3
CDR3 DNA: TGTGCCAGCAGTCGAGGAACGGGACAGGGGATCTACGAGCAGTACTTC
CDR3 protein: CASSRGTGQGIYEQYF

J gene: TRBJ2-5
clone size: few
D gene: -
V gene: TRBV7-9
CDR3 DNA: TGTGCCAGCAGAACCCGTCCCGGGCCAGAAAGAGAGACCCAGTACTTC
CDR3 protein: CASRTRPGPERETQYF

J gene: TRBJ1-4
clone size: once
D gene: TRBD1
V gene: TRBV11-2
CDR3 DNA: TGTGCCAGCAGCGTAACAGGGGTGACGGAAAAACTGTTTTTT
CDR3 protein: CASSVTGVTEKLFF

J gene: TRBJ2-1
clone size: -
D gene: -
V gene: TRBV27
CDR3 DNA: TGTGCCAGCAGTACCCCGACAAGATACAATGAGCAGTTCTTC
CDR3 protein: CASSTPTRYNEQFF

J gene: TRBJ2-3
clone size: -
D gene: -
V gene: TRBV19
CDR3 DNA: TGTGCCAGTAGCCGCAGGGTATTAGATACGCAGTATTTT
CDR3 protein: CASSRRVLDTQYF

J gene: TRBJ2-7
clone size: many
D gene: -
V gene: TRBV7-2
CDR3 DNA: TGTGCCAGCAGCCAAAAGACAGGAGCTCTCTACGAGCAGTACTTC
CDR3 protein: CASSQKTGALYEQYF

J gene: TRBJ1-3
clone size: many
D gene: -
V gene: TRBV7-2
CDR3 DNA: TGTGCCAGCAGCTTAGTTCAGGGTGGTGGAAACACCATATATTTT
CDR3 protein: CASSLVQGGGNTIYF

J gene: TRBJ2-7
clone size: few
D gene: TRBD2
V gene: TRBV7-2
CDR3 DNA: TGTGCCAGCAGCTTCAGCGCTGGGGCGGGAGGGGGTTACGAGCAGTACTTC
CDR3 protein: CASSFSAGAGGGYEQYF

J gene: TRBJ2-7
clone size: -
D gene: -
V gene: TRBV18
CDR3 DNA: TGTGCCAGCTCACCACCGGTCAGGATGAGCTCCTACGAGCAGTACTTC
CDR3 protein: CASSPPVRMSSYEQYF

J gene: TRBJ2-3
clone size: many
D gene: -
V gene: TRBV7-8
CDR3 DNA: TGTGCCAGCAGCTTATCGGGGGCCACAGATACGCAGTATTTT
CDR3 protein: CASSLSGATDTQYF

J gene: TRBJ1-6
clone size: -
D gene: TRBD1
V gene: TRBV6-1
CDR3 DNA: TGTGCCAGCAGTGAATATGGGACAGGGGTGGCTCAGAGCTCCTATAATTCACCCCTCCACTTT
CDR3 protein: CASSEYGTGVAQSSYNSPLHF

J gene: TRBJ2-7
clone size: -
D gene: -
V gene: TRBV4-2
CDR3 DNA: TGTGCCAGCAGCCAAGATTTTTGGGCGCAAGAGCAGTACTTC
CDR3 protein: CASSQDFWAQEQYF

J gene: TRBJ2-3
clone size: -
D gene: TRBD2
V gene: TRBV11-2
CDR3 DNA: TGTGCCAGCAGGGGCTCGACTAGCGGGAGATCAGATACGCAGTATTTT
CDR3 protein: CASRGSTSGRSDTQYF

J gene: TRBJ2-4
clone size: -
D gene: TRBD2
V gene: TRBV6-5
CDR3 DNA: TGTGCCAGCACCGGCGGGGGGGCTGCCAAAAACATTCAGTACTTC
CDR3 protein: CASTGGGAAKNIQYF

J gene: TRBJ1-2
clone size: -
D gene: -
V gene: TRBV2
CDR3 DNA: TGTGCCAGCAGTGGACAGGCTACCTATGGCTACACCTTC
CDR3 protein: CASSGQATYGYTF

J gene: TRBJ2-2
clone size: -
D gene: -
V gene: TRBV6-6
CDR3 DNA: TGTGCCAGCAGCCCCTGGGCCCCGAACACCGGGGAGCTGTTTTTT
CDR3 protein: CASSPWAPNTGELFF

J gene: TRBJ2-1
clone size: -
D gene: TRBD2
V gene: TRBV10-3
CDR3 DNA: TGTGCCATCAGTCGTTCTAGCGGGGGGGCCTTTGAGCAGTTCTTC
CDR3 protein: CAISRSSGGAFEQFF

J gene: TRBJ1-1
clone size: -
D gene: -
V gene: TRBV6-2/TRBV6-3
CDR3 DNA: TGTGCCACGCATCCGACAGGCAGCACTGAAGCTTTCTTT
CDR3 protein: CATHPTGSTEAFF

J gene: TRBJ1-4
clone size: few
D gene: -
V gene: TRBV4-3
CDR3 DNA: TGCGCCAGCACACCGGGGAGGACTAATGAAAAACTGTTTTTT
CDR3 protein: CASTPGRTNEKLFF

J gene: TRBJ2-7
clone size: -
D gene: -
V gene: TRBV7-6
CDR3 DNA: TGTGCCAGCACTACCGGGAACCACCTCTACGAGCAGTACTTC
CDR3 protein: CASTTGNHLYEQYF